These 15 T cell receptor beta chains came from one sample sequenced in a study of T cell responses to AZD1222 COVID-19 vaccine. TCRdb keeps only in-frame clones here, not all; method: immunoSEQ multiplex PCR. Among some 130,000 clones listed, 90% to 95% were seen once. The sample consisted of peripheral blood, taken 28 days after the second AZD1222 dose. These receptors originate from an adult who received the AZD1222 COVID-19 vaccine.

The chain has TRBV4-3 and TRBJ2-1; possibly TRBD2 for D (6 bases). The CDR3 has 14 amino acids. Germline assignment: CDR1 LGHNA and CDR2 YSLEER. V lost 1 base and J lost 9, with 13 bases in between. This CDR3 is CASSQVTGVIEQFF. The CDR3 DNA is TGCGCCAGCAGCCAAGTAACGGGGGTCATTGAGCAGTTCTTC.

V is TRBV19 and J is TRBJ2-7; D remains ambiguous. This CDR3 spans 12 amino acids. V was cut by 5 bases and J by 4 bases, with 9 bases left in between. CDR1 is LNHDA, CDR2 SQIVND, per germline (reference sequence). CDR3 bases: TGTGCCAGTAGTCCCTGGGGTTACGAGCAGTACTTC. This translates into CASSPWGYEQYF.

The CDR3 reads CASSLWGPPYEQYF. For the CDR3, the DNA is TGTGCCAGCAGCTTATGGGGGCCCCCCTACGAGCAGTACTTC. The chain joins TRBV5-5 to TRBJ2-7, with D possibly matching TRBD1 (6 bases). Germline V gene lookup returns CDR1 SGHKS and CDR2 YYEKEE (reference sequence). CDR3 length equals 14 residues. V lost 2 bases, J lost 2 bases, and 11 bases lay in between.

The rearrangement links TRBV5-5 to TRBJ2-3; a possible D gene is TRBD1 (6 bases). The CDR3 consists of 14 residues. CDR1 is SGHKS and CDR2 is YYEKEE in the germline V gene (reference sequence). V lost 1 base and J 0 bases, leaving 6 bases between the germline ends. The chain's CDR3 is CASSLTGSTDTQYF. In DNA, the CDR3 is TGTGCCAGCAGCTTGACAGGGAGCACAGATACGCAGTATTTT.

This clone was observed a few times. The chain recombines TRBV5-6 with TRBJ1-2; D unresolved. Germline V gene sequence: CDR1 SGHDT, CDR2 YYEEEE. Trimming stripped 4 bases from V and 2 bases from J, with 9 bases between. CDR3 size: 13 residues. In nucleotides, the CDR3 is TGTGCCAGCAGCAATCGGGGAAACTATGGCTACACCTTC. Translation gives CASSNRGNYGYTF.

This clone was counted once. This sequence joins TRBV6-5 and TRBJ1-2; the match to TRBD1 covers 9 bases. V was pared by 6 bases and J by 6 bases, with 8 bases of the junction left unmatched. This CDR3 is 14 amino acids long. Germline V CDR1 and CDR2: MNHEY, SVGAGI. CDR3 in DNA: TGTGCCAGCAGACTTCCGGGACAGGGCGATGGCTACACCTTC. Its protein is CASRLPGQGDGYTF.

The chain recombines TRBV19 with TRBJ2-1, with D possibly TRBD1 on 5 matching bases. This CDR3 has 15 amino acids. Germline V gives CDR1 LNHDA, CDR2 SQIVND (reference sequence). V lost 4 bases and J 6 bases, leaving 16 bases between the germline ends. Written as DNA, the CDR3 is TGTGCCAGTAGTACCCACAACACAGGTACCAATGAGCAGTTCTTC. Amino acid sequence: CASSTHNTGTNEQFF.

The chain combines TRBV4-1 with TRBJ1-5; D remains ambiguous. Per germline, CDR1 MGHRA and CDR2 YSYEKL. V was shortened by 3 bases and J by 3 bases, with 12 bases between the two germline ends. The CDR3 spans 15 residues. The CDR3: CASSQVLGLNQPQHF. For the CDR3, the DNA is TGCGCCAGCAGCCAGGTTTTAGGGCTCAATCAGCCCCAGCATTTT.

This clone was picked up a small number of times. The rearrangement links TRBV10-3 to TRBJ1-1; D gene unclear. The V end lost 2 bases, the J end lost 7 bases, and 11 bases lay between the germline ends. CDR1 is ENHRY and CDR2 is SYGVKD in the germline V gene. The CDR3 length is 13 residues. The CDR3 here is CAISEDPRGEAFF. CDR3 nucleotide sequence: TGTGCCATCAGTGAGGACCCGCGGGGTGAAGCTTTCTTT.

This clone was found once. This sequence joins TRBV6-5 and TRBJ2-1; TRBD2 agrees at 8 bases. Per the germline V gene, CDR1 is MNHEY and CDR2 is SVGAGI. Trimming removed 0 bases from V and 3 bases from J; junction bases left unmatched: 1. The CDR3 has 15 residues. CDR3 sequence (DNA): TGTGCCAGCAGTTACTCTCTAGCGGGCTACAATGAGCAGTTCTTC. Its translation: CASSYSLAGYNEQFF.

This clone was observed once. The chain carries TRBV13 and TRBJ2-6; D not resolved. This CDR3 spans 17 amino acids. In germline, CDR1 is PRHDT, CDR2 FYEKMQ (reference sequence). The V end was cut by 2 bases, the J end by 0 bases, with 11 bases between. This CDR3 reads CASSLLSAISGANVLTF. The DNA for the CDR3 is TGTGCCAGCAGCTTACTTTCTGCTATCTCTGGGGCCAACGTCCTGACTTTC.

The chain combines TRBV20-1 with TRBJ1-2; no firm D call. V was cut by 8 bases and J by 0 bases, with 7 bases left in between. The CDR3 has 11 residues. Per the germline V gene, CDR1 is DFQATT and CDR2 is SNEGSKA (reference sequence). The CDR3 DNA reads TGCAGTACCTACGCTAACTATGGCTACACCTTC. This sequence encodes CSTYANYGYTF.

The CDR3 sequence: CASSYISWENIQYF. CDR3 DNA: TGTGCCAGCAGTTATATTTCTTGGGAAAACATTCAGTACTTC. The rearrangement uses TRBV6-2 or TRBV6-3 and TRBJ2-4; D uncertain. The CDR3 is 14 residues long. Germline V gene data show CDR1 as MNHEY and CDR2 as SVGEGT. The V gene lost 3 bases and the J gene lost 5 bases, with 11 bases spanning the gap.

The chain has TRBV20-1 and TRBJ2-7; TRBD2 matches 8 bases. V was clipped by 3 bases and J by 4 bases; unmatched bases: 14. The germline CDR1 and CDR2 sequences are DFQATT and SNEGSKA (reference sequence). CDR3 length equals 16 residues. The CDR3 protein is CSASRPGGVPTYEQYF. In DNA form, the CDR3 reads TGCAGTGCTAGTCGTCCGGGGGGGGTTCCCACATACGAGCAGTACTTC.

The chain uses TRBV7-2 and TRBJ1-2; weak D call: TRBD1 (6 bases). This CDR3 has 13 amino acids. Trimming cost V 6 bases and J 8 bases, with 16 bases left between them. Germline V gene sequence: CDR1 SGHTA, CDR2 FQGNSA. The CDR3 protein is CASRVGTSGGYTF. Written as DNA, the CDR3 is TGTGCCAGCAGGGTCGGGACATCGGGGGGCTACACCTTC.